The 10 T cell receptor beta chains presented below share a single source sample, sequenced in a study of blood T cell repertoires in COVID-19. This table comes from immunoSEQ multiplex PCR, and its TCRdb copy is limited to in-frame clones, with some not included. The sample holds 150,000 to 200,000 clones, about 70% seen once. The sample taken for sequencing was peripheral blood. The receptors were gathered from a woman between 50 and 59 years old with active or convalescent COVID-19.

CDR3 loop: CAISEKQGFNGYGYTF. CDR3 in DNA: TGTGCCATCAGTGAGAAACAGGGATTTAACGGCTATGGCTACACCTTC. The chain has TRBV10-3 and TRBJ1-2, with TRBD1 as a possible D gene (6 bases). Trimming took off 2 bases at V and 4 bases at J, with 17 bases between the two ends. This CDR3 is built from 16 residues. Germline V gives CDR1 ENHRY, CDR2 SYGVKD.

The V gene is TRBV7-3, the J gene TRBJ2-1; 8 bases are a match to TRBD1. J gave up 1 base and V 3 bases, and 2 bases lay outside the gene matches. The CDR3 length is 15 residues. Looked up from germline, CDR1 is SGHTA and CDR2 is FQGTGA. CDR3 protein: CASSFQGASYNEQFF. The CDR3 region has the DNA TGTGCCAGCAGCTTTCAGGGGGCATCCTACAATGAGCAGTTCTTC.

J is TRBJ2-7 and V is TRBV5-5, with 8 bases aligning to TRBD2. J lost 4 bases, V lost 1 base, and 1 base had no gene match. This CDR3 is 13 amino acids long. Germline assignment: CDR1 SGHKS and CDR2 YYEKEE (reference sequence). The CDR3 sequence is CASSLTSGYEQYF. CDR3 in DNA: TGTGCCAGCAGCTTGACTAGCGGATACGAGCAGTACTTC. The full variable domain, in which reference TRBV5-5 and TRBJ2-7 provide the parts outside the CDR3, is DAGVTQSPTHLIKTRGQQVTLRCSPISGHKSVSWYQQVLGQGPQFIFQYYEKEERGRGNFPDRFSARQFPNYSSELNVNALLLGDSALYLCASSLTSGYEQYFGPGTRLTVT.

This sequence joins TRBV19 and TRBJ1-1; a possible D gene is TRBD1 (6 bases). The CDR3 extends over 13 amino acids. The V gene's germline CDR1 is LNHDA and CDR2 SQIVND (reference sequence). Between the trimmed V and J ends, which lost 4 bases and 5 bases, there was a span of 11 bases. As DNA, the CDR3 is TGTGCCAGTAGTACAGGGGTTGGGACTGAAGCTTTCTTT. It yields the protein CASSTGVGTEAFF.

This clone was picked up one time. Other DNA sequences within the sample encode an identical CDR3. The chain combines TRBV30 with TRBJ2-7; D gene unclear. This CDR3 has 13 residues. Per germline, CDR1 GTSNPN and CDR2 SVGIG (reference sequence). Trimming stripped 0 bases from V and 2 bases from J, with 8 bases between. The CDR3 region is CAWSVNRAYEQYF. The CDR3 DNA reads TGTGCCTGGAGTGTAAACAGAGCCTACGAGCAGTACTTC. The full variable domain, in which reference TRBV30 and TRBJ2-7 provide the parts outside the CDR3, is SQTIHQWPATLVQPVGSPLSLECTVEGTSNPNLYWYRQAAGRGLQLLFYSVGIGQISSEVPQNLSASRPQDRQFILSSKKLLLSDSGFYLCAWSVNRAYEQYFGPGTRLTVT.

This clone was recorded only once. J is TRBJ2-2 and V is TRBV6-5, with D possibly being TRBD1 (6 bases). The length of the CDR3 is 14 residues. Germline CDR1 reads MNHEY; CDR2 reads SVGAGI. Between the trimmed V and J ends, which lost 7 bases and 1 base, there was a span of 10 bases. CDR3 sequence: CASKARGNTGELFF. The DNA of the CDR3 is TGTGCCAGCAAGGCCAGGGGGAACACCGGGGAGCTGTTTTTT.

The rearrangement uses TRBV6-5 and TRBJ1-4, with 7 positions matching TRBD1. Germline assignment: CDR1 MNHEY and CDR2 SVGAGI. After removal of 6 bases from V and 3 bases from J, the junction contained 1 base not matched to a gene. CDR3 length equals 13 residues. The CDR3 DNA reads TGTGCCAGCAGGGGACAGCCTAATGAAAAACTGTTTTTT. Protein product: CASRGQPNEKLFF.

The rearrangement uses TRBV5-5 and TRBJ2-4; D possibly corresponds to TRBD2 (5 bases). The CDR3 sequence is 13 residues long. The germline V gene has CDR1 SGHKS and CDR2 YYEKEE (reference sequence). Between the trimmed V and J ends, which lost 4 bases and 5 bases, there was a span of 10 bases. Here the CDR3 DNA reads TGTGCCAGCAGCCCAGAGGGAGAAAACATTCAGTACTTC. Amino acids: CASSPEGENIQYF.

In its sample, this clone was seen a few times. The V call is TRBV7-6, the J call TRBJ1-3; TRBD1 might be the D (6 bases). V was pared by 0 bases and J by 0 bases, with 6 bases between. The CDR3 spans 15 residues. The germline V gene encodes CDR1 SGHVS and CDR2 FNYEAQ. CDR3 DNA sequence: TGTGCCAGCAGCTTAGCGGGACACTCTGGAAACACCATATATTTT. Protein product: CASSLAGHSGNTIYF.

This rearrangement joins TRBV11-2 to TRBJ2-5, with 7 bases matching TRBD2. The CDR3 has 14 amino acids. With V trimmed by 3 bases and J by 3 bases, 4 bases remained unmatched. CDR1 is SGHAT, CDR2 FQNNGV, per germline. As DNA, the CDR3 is TGTGCCAGCAGCTTGTCTAGCGGAAAAGAGACCCAGTACTTC. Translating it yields CASSLSSGKETQYF.